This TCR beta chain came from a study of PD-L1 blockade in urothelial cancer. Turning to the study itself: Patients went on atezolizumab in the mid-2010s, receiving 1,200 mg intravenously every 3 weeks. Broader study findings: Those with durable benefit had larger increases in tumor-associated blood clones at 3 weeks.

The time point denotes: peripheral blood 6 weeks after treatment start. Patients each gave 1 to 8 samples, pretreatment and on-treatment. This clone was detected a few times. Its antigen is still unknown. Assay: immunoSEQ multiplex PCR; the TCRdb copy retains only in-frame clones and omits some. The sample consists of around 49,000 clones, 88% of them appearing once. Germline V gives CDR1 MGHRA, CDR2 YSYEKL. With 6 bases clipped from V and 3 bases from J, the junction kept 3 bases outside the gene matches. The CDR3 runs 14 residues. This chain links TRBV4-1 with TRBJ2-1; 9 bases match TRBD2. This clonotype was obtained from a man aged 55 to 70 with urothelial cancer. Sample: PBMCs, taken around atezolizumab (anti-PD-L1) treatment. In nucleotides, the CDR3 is TGCGCCAGCAGACCACTAGCGGGCTACAATGAGCAGTTCTTC. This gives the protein CASRPLAGYNEQFF.